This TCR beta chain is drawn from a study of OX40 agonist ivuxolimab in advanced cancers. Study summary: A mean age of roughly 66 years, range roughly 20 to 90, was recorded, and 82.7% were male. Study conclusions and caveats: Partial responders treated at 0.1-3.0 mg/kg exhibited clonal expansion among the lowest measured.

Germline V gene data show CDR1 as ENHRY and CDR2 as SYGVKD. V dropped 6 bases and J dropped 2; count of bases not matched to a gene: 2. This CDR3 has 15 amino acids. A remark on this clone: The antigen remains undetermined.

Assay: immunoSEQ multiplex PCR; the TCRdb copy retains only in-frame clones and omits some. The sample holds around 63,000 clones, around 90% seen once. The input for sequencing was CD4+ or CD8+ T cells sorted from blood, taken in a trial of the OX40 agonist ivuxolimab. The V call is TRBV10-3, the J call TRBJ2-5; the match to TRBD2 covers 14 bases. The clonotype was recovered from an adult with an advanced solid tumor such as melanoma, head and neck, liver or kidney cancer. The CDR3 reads CAIRGTSGGQETQYF. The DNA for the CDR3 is TGTGCCATCAGGGGGACTAGCGGGGGACAAGAGACCCAGTACTTC.